This T cell receptor beta chain was obtained from a study of shared clonotypes between healthy human individuals. Whole-study results and caveats: An expected dependence of interdonor clonotype sharing on sequencing depth was noted.

All the donors were Caucasian adults who lived in Nashville, Tennessee. The CDR3 totals 13 residues. J lost 6 bases, V lost 4 bases, and 3 bases had no gene match. In germline, CDR1 is GTSNPN, CDR2 SVGIG (reference sequence). Points on this clone: Its antigen is not known.

Sequencing used immunoSEQ multiplex PCR; TCRdb keeps in-frame clones, though not all of them. Of about 2.3 million clones in the sample, approximately 90% were seen once. The sequence was obtained from a man between 18 and 35 years old in good health. Some clones in this sample may be carry-over from other donors' samples. The sequencing input was naive CD4+ T cells from PBMCs. Described subset: CD45RA+ positively selected. The chain combines TRBV30 with TRBJ1-6, with 7 bases lining up with TRBD1. This chain's CDR3 is CAWTDRPNSPLHF. The CDR3 DNA sequence: TGTGCCTGGACGGACAGGCCTAATTCACCCCTCCACTTT.